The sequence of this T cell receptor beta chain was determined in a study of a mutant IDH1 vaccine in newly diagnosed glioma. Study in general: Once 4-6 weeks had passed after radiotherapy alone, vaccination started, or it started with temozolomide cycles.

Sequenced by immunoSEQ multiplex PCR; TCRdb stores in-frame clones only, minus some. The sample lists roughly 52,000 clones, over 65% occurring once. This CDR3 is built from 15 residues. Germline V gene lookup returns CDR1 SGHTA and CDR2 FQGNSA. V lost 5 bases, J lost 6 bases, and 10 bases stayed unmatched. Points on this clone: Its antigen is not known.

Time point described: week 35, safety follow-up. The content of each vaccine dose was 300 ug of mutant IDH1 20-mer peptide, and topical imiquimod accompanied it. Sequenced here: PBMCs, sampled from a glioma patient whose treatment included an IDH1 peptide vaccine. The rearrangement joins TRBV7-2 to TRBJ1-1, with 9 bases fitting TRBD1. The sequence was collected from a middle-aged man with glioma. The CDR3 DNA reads TGTGCCAGCAGCGTGACAGGGGGGGAGGATGCTGAAGCTTTCTTT. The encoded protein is CASSVTGGEDAEAFF.